This entry lists 4 T cell receptor beta chains sequenced from one sample in a study of blood T cell repertoires in COVID-19. This table comes from immunoSEQ multiplex PCR, and its TCRdb copy is limited to in-frame clones, with some not included. The table lists 130,000 to 150,000 clones, approximately 73% of them singletons. Sequenced: peripheral blood. The receptor set was obtained from a man in his 60s with acute or convalescent COVID-19.

V gene TRBV5-1 combines with J gene TRBJ2-5, with 7 bases lining up with TRBD1. Germline loops: CDR1 SGHRS, CDR2 YFSETQ. There are 15 residues in the CDR3. With V trimmed by 4 bases and J by 4 bases, 10 bases remained unmatched. CDR3: CASSDPRQGRETQYF. DNA of the CDR3: TGCGCCAGCAGCGACCCGCGACAGGGTCGAGAGACCCAGTACTTC.

The rearrangement joins TRBV27 to TRBJ2-7, with 7 bases identical to TRBD1. The CDR3 sequence is 15 residues long. With 1 base clipped from V and 0 bases from J, the junction kept 3 bases outside the gene matches. Germline CDR1 MNHEY, CDR2 SMNVEV (reference sequence). The CDR3 DNA reads TGTGCCAGCAGTTTATATGGGGACAGCTCCTACGAGCAGTACTTC. It encodes CASSLYGDSSYEQYF.

This clone occurred once. This chain links TRBV3-1 (or the pseudogene TRBV3-2) with TRBJ1-2; tentative D call: TRBD1 (6 bases). Germline V gene data show CDR1 as LGHDT and CDR2 as YNNKEL (reference sequence). The CDR3 loop spans 11 amino acids. Trimming took off 4 bases at V and 8 bases at J, with 8 bases between the two ends. Here the CDR3 reads CASSRTGGYTF. CDR3 nucleotide sequence: TGTGCCAGCAGCCGTACAGGGGGCTACACCTTC.

The DNA of the CDR3 is TGTGCCAGCAGAAAAACAGGACGATGGGGCACTGAAGCTTTCTTT. Protein sequence: CASRKTGRWGTEAFF. This chain connects TRBV6-5 to TRBJ1-1, with TRBD1 as a possible D gene (5 bases). CDR1 and CDR2 from the germline V gene are MNHEY and SVGAGI. The length of the CDR3 is 15 residues. The V and J ends lost 6 bases and 4 bases respectively, with 18 bases between them.